Below, one T cell receptor beta chain is given with its context. Its target is unknown. Using immunoSEQ multiplex PCR, the repertoire was profiled, and TCRdb retains in-frame clones only, with some absent. The profile shows over 95,000 clones, 75% to 90% of them singletons. This specimen comes from a study of a mutant IDH1 vaccine in newly diagnosed glioma. This CDR3 has 19 amino acids. V gave up 3 bases and J gave up 4 bases, with 27 bases separating them. Germline lookup yields CDR1 LNHDA and CDR2 SQIVND (reference sequence). Indicated time point: week 11, during vaccination. The investigators gave 300 ug of mutant IDH1 20-mer peptide in each vaccine dose, together with topical imiquimod.

The source of this sequence is a woman in her forties or fifties with glioma. The input for sequencing was PBMCs, taken from a glioma patient whose treatment included an IDH1 peptide vaccine. The genes are TRBV19 and TRBJ1-2, with D perhaps matching TRBD1 (5 bases). This CDR3 reads CASSIEWGKQASWVYGYTF. The CDR3 nucleotides read TGTGCCAGTAGTATTGAGTGGGGAAAACAGGCTTCGTGGGTCTATGGCTACACCTTC.